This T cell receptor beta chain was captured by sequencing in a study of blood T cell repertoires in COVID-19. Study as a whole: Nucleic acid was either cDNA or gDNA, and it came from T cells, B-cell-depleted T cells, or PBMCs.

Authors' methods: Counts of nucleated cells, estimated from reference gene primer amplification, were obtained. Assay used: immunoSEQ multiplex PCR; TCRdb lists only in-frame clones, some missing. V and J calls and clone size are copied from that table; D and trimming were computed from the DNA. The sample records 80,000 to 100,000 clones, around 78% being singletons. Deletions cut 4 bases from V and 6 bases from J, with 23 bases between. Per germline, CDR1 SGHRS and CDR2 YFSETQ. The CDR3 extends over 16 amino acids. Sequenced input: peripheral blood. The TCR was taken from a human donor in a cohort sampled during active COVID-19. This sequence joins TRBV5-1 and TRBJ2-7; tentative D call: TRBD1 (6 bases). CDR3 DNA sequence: TGCGCCAGCAGCCCACCGACAGGTTCTGGCGGGTCCGAGCAGTACTTC. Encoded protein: CASSPPTGSGGSEQYF.